Below, one T cell receptor beta chain is given with its context. This clone's antigen is unknown. Nothing much larger sits one base from this clone, and base qualities are not available. TCRbeta CDR3 regions were amplified from genomic DNA by means of the immunoSEQ Assay, a bias-controlled multiplex PCR. As for how the authors treated the data: Within the assay, amplification of reference gene primers was used to estimate how many nucleated cells each sample contained. To quantify the absolute abundance of each unique TCRbeta CDR3 rearrangement, sequence reads were collapsed and filtered. For each sample, productive Simpson clonality was calculated by taking the square root of Simpson's diversity index across productive rearrangements. TCRdb carries this immuneACCESS record with in-frame sequences only. Its versions omit some clonotypes, under half of them owing to an unresolved V gene in the studies checked, with the rest unexplained. The DNA was the basis for D and trimming; V, J and clone size are from that table. This sample is represented by around 200,000 clones; about three quarters of them were singletons. Around 2.8% of the sample goes to the ten largest clones.

Collaborating institutions collected whole blood in K2EDTA tubes following their own protocols. For TCRbeta analysis, collaborator samples were shipped as frozen whole blood, as isolated PBMCs, or as DNA extracted from either sample type. The entry originates in a study of blood T cell repertoires in COVID-19 (dated by TCRdb to 2018 to 2020). With regard to the full study: Collaborator samples came from the United States, Italy and Spain and covered acute and convalescent phases of COVID-19. The prospective study material was composed of cDNA or gDNA derived from T cells, B-cell-depleted T cells, or PBMCs. Deeply sampled blood TCRbeta repertoires from subjects exposed to, actively infected with, or recovered from COVID-19 were included in the dataset. The repertoires were released in a freely available public database intended as a resource for research on the immune response to SARS-CoV-2. Samples came from the ongoing ImmuneRACE study (first 160 participants) plus 1,254 subjects from 6 global collaborators. A de-identified subject ID, COVID-19 status, age in years and sex were almost always included in the sample metadata. Where available, HLA class I and class II types were taken from metadata supplied by the sample provider and were not determined by assay-based typing. General study outcomes and caveats: The quantity of clinical and demographic metadata differed by source and by participant and was supplied without curation.

From the cysteine through the phenylalanine, the CDR3 covers 15 amino acids. Of all the DNA, just the CDR3 is kept, 45 bases in frame from base 1. V and J are truncated by 3 bases and 5 bases respectively, leaving an intervening sequence of 13 bases. CDR1 and CDR2 (LGHNA, YSLEER) derive from the germline V gene. The specimen was peripheral blood. This receptor was obtained from a woman older than 75 with active or convalescent COVID-19. The receptor chain draws on TRBV4-3 and TRBJ2-2; the D gene cannot be resolved reliably. The DNA sequence is as follows: TGCGCCAGCAGCCAGTACGAGGCAAGAACCGGGGAGCTGTTTTTT. This encodes CASSQYEARTGELFF.